These 2 T cell receptor beta chains were sequenced from one sample in a study of blood T cells in healthy people across ages. A second PCR, run for roughly 7 to 12 cycles, used a sample-barcoded 5' primer plus a J-beta primer mix. From the 5' RACE reads, TCRdb called clonotypes with MiXCR, one entry per CDR3 protein. The sample has approximately 850,000 distinct CDR3 sequences, 58% seen once; the top ten hold about 20%. What was sequenced was blood. The receptor source for this set is a man aged 30-40 years in good health.

The CDR3 DNA reads TGTGCCACCAGTTATCCTCGGGAGCGAGAGACCCAGTACTTC. Residues: CATSYPRERETQYF. The chain combines TRBV24-1 with TRBJ2-5, with TRBD2 as a possible D gene (6 bases). The CDR3 is 14 amino acids. CDR1 is KGHDR, CDR2 SFDVKD, per germline. The V end was cut by 6 bases, the J end by 4 bases, with 14 bases between.

The rearrangement joins TRBV5-1 to TRBJ2-7; 10 nucleotides align to TRBD2. The CDR3 covers 14 residues. The germline V gene has CDR1 SGHRS and CDR2 YFSETQ. Germline trimming cut 0 bases from V and 4 bases from J; bases unmatched to any gene: 1. In DNA, the CDR3 is TGCGCCAGCAGCTTGGCAGCGGGAGGGTACGAGCAGTACTTC. Protein: CASSLAAGGYEQYF.